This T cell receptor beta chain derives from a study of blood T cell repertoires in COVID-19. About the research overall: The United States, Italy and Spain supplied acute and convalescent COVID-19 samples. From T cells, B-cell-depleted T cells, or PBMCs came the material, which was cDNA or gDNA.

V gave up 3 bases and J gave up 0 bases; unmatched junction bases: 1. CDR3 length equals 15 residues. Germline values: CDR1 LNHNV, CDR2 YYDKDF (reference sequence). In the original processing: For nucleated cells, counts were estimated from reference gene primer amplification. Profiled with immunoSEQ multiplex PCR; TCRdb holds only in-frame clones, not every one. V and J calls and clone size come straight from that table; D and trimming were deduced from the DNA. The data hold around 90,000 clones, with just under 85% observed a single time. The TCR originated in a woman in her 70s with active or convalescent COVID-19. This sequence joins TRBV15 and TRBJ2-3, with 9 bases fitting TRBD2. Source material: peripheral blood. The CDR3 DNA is TGTGCCACCAGCAGGCGGGGGGGCAGCACAGATACGCAGTATTTT. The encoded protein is CATSRRGGSTDTQYF.